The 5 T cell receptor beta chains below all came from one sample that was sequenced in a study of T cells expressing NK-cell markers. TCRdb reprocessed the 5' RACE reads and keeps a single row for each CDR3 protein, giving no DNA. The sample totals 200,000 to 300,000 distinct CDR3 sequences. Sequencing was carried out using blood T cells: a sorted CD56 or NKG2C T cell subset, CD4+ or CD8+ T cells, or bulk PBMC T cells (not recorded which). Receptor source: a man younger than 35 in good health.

CDR3 loop: CSVEGRLGDTEAFF. The chain recombines TRBV29-1 with TRBJ1-1. Germline CDR1 SQVTM, CDR2 ANQGSEA. This CDR3 contains 14 residues.

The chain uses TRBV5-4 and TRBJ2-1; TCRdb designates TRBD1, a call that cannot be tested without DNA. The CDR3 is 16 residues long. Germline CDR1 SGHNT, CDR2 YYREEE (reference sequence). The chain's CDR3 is CASSSRLEGTWGEQFF.

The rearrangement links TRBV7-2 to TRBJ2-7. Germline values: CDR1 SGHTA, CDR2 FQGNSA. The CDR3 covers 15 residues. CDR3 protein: CASSLAIDGSYEQYF.

The CDR3 loop reads CASSLDAVVPFF. V gene TRBV5-1 combines with J gene TRBJ2-1. The V gene's germline CDR1 is SGHRS and CDR2 YFSETQ. CDR3 size: 12 residues.

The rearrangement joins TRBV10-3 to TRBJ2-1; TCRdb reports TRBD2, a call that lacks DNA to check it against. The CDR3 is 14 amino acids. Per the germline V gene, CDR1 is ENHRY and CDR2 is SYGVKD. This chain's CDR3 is CAISDGPPHNEQFF.